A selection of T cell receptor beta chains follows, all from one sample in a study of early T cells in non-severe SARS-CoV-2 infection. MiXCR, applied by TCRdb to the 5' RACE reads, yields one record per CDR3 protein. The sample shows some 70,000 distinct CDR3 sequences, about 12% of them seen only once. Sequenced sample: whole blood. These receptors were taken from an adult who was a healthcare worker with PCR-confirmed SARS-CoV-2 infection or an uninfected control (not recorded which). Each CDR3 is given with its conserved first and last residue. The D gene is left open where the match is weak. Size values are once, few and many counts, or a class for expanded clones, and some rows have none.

CASSPGTAIQYF	TGTGCCAGCAGCCCGGGGACAGCAATTCAGTACTTC	TRBD1	-	TRBV5-5	TRBJ2-4
CSVAGYNEQFF	TGCAGCGTTGCGGGGTACAATGAGCAGTTCTTC	-	-	TRBV29-1	TRBJ2-1
CASSFDIANVLTF	TGTGCCAGCAGCTTTGACATCGCCAACGTCCTGACTTTC	-	many	TRBV3-1	TRBJ2-6
CSARDNTDTQYF	TGCAGCGCACGGGACAACACAGATACGCAGTATTTT	-	-	TRBV29-1	TRBJ2-3
CAWSPGMKGNEQFF	TGTGCCTGGAGCCCCGGGATGAAGGGGAATGAGCAGTTCTTC	-	few	TRBV30	TRBJ2-1
CASSPIGGRSTGELFF	TGTGCCAGCAGCCCCATAGGGGGGCGTAGCACCGGGGAGCTGTTTTTT	-	-	TRBV9	TRBJ2-2
CSVDPSTDTQYF	TGCAGCGTTGACCCCAGCACAGATACGCAGTATTTT	-	many	TRBV29-1	TRBJ2-3
CASSLEGARSKTQYF	TGTGCCAGCAGCTTGGAAGGGGCGCGGTCCAAGACCCAGTACTTC	-	-	TRBV5-4	TRBJ2-5
CASSEGGSQETQYF	TGTGCCAGCAGCGAGGGCGGGAGTCAGGAGACCCAGTACTTC	TRBD2	many	TRBV5-4	TRBJ2-5
CASSPRGLRAKNIQYF	TGTGCCAGCAGTCCCCGGGGGCTTAGGGCCAAAAACATTCAGTACTTC	-	many	TRBV28	TRBJ2-4
CASSPPGPQETQYF	TGTGCCAGCAGTCCTCCTGGACCCCAAGAGACCCAGTACTTC	-	few	TRBV12-3/TRBV12-4	TRBJ2-5
CASSYGLAGGVGDTQYF	TGTGCCAGCAGTTACGGACTAGCGGGAGGGGTTGGAGATACGCAGTATTTT	TRBD2	few	TRBV6-6	TRBJ2-3
CASSTGYTGHYEQYF	TGCGCCAGCAGCACCGGGTACACAGGCCACTACGAGCAGTACTTC	-	many	TRBV5-1	TRBJ2-7
CSVEGSPYGYTF	TGCAGCGTTGAAGGGAGTCCCTATGGCTACACCTTC	-	-	TRBV29-1	TRBJ1-2
CASSPRGQEASPLHF	TGTGCCAGCAGCCCCCGTGGGCAGGAGGCTTCACCCCTCCACTTT	-	medium-sized	TRBV6-6	TRBJ1-6
CASSHPGGDQPQHF	TGTGCCAGCAGCCACCCGGGGGGCGATCAGCCCCAGCATTTT	-	many	TRBV27	TRBJ1-5
CASSLDGRVDEQFF	TGCGCCAGCAGCTTGGACGGGAGGGTCGATGAGCAGTTCTTC	TRBD2	-	TRBV5-1	TRBJ2-1
CASSQPSGTSGRAVNEQFF	TGCGCCAGCAGCCAACCTTCCGGGACTAGCGGGAGGGCCGTTAATGAGCAGTTCTTC	TRBD2	-	TRBV4-1	TRBJ2-1
CSVDTGAGETQYF	TGCAGCGTTGATACGGGAGCCGGGGAGACCCAGTACTTC	-	many	TRBV29-1	TRBJ2-5
CASSDSTSGSNEQFF	TGTGCCAGCAGTGACTCGACTAGCGGGAGCAATGAGCAGTTCTTC	TRBD2	few	TRBV6-4	TRBJ2-1
CSVGGTSGTDTQYF	TGCAGCGTCGGGGGGACTAGCGGCACAGATACGCAGTATTTT	TRBD2	-	TRBV29-1	TRBJ2-3
CASSAGGHTEAFF	TGTGCCAGCAGCGCGGGCGGACACACTGAAGCTTTCTTT	-	many	TRBV9	TRBJ1-1
CASSFPTAQETQYF	TGTGCCAGCAGTTTCCCGACAGCCCAAGAGACCCAGTACTTC	-	-	TRBV28	TRBJ2-5
CASSLLAGAGYNEQFF	TGCGCCAGCAGCCTTCTAGCGGGAGCCGGGTACAATGAGCAGTTCTTC	TRBD2	-	TRBV5-1	TRBJ2-1
CSVHGTTRRADTQYF	TGCAGCGTCCACGGGACTACCCGAAGGGCAGATACGCAGTATTTT	TRBD2	-	TRBV29-1	TRBJ2-3
CASSSTGGVIYEQYF	TGTGCCAGCAGTAGTACAGGGGGCGTGATCTACGAGCAGTACTTC	TRBD1	many	TRBV12-3/TRBV12-4	TRBJ2-7
CASSEQGRGILEQFF	TGTGCCAGCAGCGAACAGGGGAGGGGGATATTGGAGCAGTTCTTC	-	few	TRBV7-9	TRBJ2-1
CASSYSMSTGELFF	TGTGCCAGCAGTTACTCGATGAGCACCGGGGAGCTGTTTTTT	-	many	TRBV6-5	TRBJ2-2
CASGGSGTDTQYF	TGCGCCAGCGGGGGGAGTGGCACAGATACGCAGTATTTT	-	-	TRBV5-1	TRBJ2-3
CASSALLRGDEQFF	TGCGCCAGCAGCGCACTCCTCAGGGGTGATGAGCAGTTCTTC	-	few	TRBV5-1	TRBJ2-1
CVSSLAVGRMGDTQYF	TGTGTCAGCAGCTTGGCCGTTGGTAGGATGGGAGATACGCAGTATTTT	-	-	TRBV5-4	TRBJ2-3
CASSPTSGSYEQYF	TGCGCCAGCAGCCCAACTAGCGGCAGCTACGAGCAGTACTTC	TRBD2	-	TRBV5-1	TRBJ2-7
CASKQGVTQETQYF	TGTGCCAGCAAGCAGGGGGTAACCCAAGAGACCCAGTACTTC	TRBD1	many	TRBV28	TRBJ2-5
CASSSTREGDTQYF	TGTGCCAGCAGCTCTACTAGGGAAGGAGATACGCAGTATTTT	-	many	TRBV12-3/TRBV12-4	TRBJ2-3
CASSPAHEKLFF	TGTGCCAGCAGCCCCGCCCACGAAAAACTGTTTTTT	-	-	TRBV7-2	TRBJ1-4
CASSGQQGYTEAFF	TGTGCCAGCAGTGGGCAACAGGGTTACACTGAAGCTTTCTTT	-	many	TRBV12-3/TRBV12-4	TRBJ1-1
CASSPSTRTDTQYF	TGTGCCAGCAGTCCCTCTACCCGCACAGATACGCAGTATTTT	-	many	TRBV7-3	TRBJ2-3
CASSQGLSSYNEQFF	TGTGCCAGCAGCCAAGGGCTCTCCTCCTACAATGAGCAGTTCTTC	-	many	TRBV28	TRBJ2-1
CASSFGDRAYTDTQYF	TGTGCCAGCAGCTTCGGGGACAGGGCCTACACAGATACGCAGTATTTT	TRBD1	many	TRBV7-9	TRBJ2-3
CASSPTGGSNTGELFF	TGTGCCAGCAGTCCGACCGGGGGATCGAACACCGGGGAGCTGTTTTTT	-	few	TRBV7-3	TRBJ2-2
CASSQVRAPGGEQYF	TGTGCCAGCAGCCAAGTACGGGCCCCTGGGGGCGAGCAGTACTTC	-	-	TRBV3-1	TRBJ2-7
CASSFGTSGSYREFF	TGTGCCAGCAGCTTTGGGACTAGCGGGAGTTACCGGGAGTTCTTC	TRBD2	many	TRBV5-4	TRBJ2-1
CAWTIGSTEAFF	TGTGCCTGGACAATAGGAAGCACTGAAGCTTTCTTT	-	many	TRBV30	TRBJ1-1
CSAGAGLAGDSETQYF	TGCAGTGCTGGCGCGGGACTAGCGGGAGATTCGGAGACCCAGTACTTC	TRBD2	many	TRBV20-1	TRBJ2-5
CASSVEQGIISYEQYF	TGCGCCAGCAGTGTCGAACAGGGGATCATCTCCTACGAGCAGTACTTC	TRBD1	many	TRBV10-2	TRBJ2-7
CANPGPQPQHF	TGTGCCAACCCGGGCCCTCAGCCCCAGCATTTT	-	-	TRBV7-2	TRBJ1-5
CASSPRGAFSSTDTQYF	TGTGCCAGCAGCCCAAGGGGGGCCTTTAGTAGCACAGATACGCAGTATTTT	-	few	TRBV7-2	TRBJ2-3
CASSTRLATNEQFF	TGTGCCAGCAGCACCCGACTAGCAACGAATGAGCAGTTCTTC	TRBD2	many	TRBV7-2	TRBJ2-1
CASSPGYTEAFF	TGTGCCAGCAGCCCCGGTTACACTGAAGCTTTCTTT	-	few	TRBV7-8	TRBJ1-1
CASSRRNEQYF	TGTGCCAGCAGTCGTCGGAACGAGCAGTACTTC	-	many	TRBV6-5	TRBJ2-7
CASSFGQFYEQYF	TGTGCCAGCAGCTTCGGACAGTTCTACGAGCAGTACTTC	-	-	TRBV7-2	TRBJ2-7
CSALPPLMAFF	TGCAGTGCCCTGCCCCCTCTAATGGCTTTCTTT	-	many	TRBV20-1	TRBJ1-1
CSVERGVETQYF	TGCAGCGTTGAACGTGGGGTGGAGACCCAGTACTTC	-	many	TRBV29-1	TRBJ2-5